The clone carrying this T cell receptor beta chain was counted at least ten times. The target antigen is unknown. This entry comes from a study of Graves' ophthalmopathy and Graves' hyperthyroidism. Trimming left V 2 bases short and J 7 bases short, with 18 bases between. The CDR3 contains 15 residues. CDR1 SGHTA and CDR2 FQGNSA come from the germline V gene. Broader study findings: Detection in blood was also observed for most expanded thyroid clonotypes above 0.001 frequency.

Amplified material comprised TCR beta CDR3 regions derived from RNA transcripts. RT-PCR with HTBI primers came first, then second-round multiplex PCR. MiXCR was run by TCRdb on the multiplex PCR reads, yielding one entry per CDR3 protein. The sample has over a million distinct CDR3 sequences, about 36% seen once. This rearrangement joins TRBV7-2 to TRBJ2-7; D unresolved. The TCR comes from an adult man with Graves' hyperthyroidism. Sequencing input: peripheral blood or thyroid tissue (not recorded which). The chain's CDR3 is CASSLFAGLAEEQYF. The CDR3 nucleotides are TGTGCCAGCAGCTTATTTGCAGGTTTAGCTGAGGAGCAGTACTTC.